The text below deals with one T cell receptor beta chain. The investigators amplified TCR beta CDR3 regions from RNA transcripts. RT-PCR in the first round (using the HTBI primer set) targeted the TCR CDR3. TCRdb fed the multiplex PCR reads into MiXCR, producing one record per CDR3 protein. The data hold 500,000 to 650,000 distinct CDR3 sequences, with more than 15% observed a single time. PBMCs were derived from roughly 9.6 ml fresh peripheral blood. The data are from a study of T cells in Graves' hyperthyroidism and ophthalmopathy. Study as a whole: Peripheral blood was taken when the disease was first diagnosed, before any treatment began.

The CDR3 length is 15 residues. Germline CDR1 is SGHTA and CDR2 is FQGNSA. V lost 3 bases, J lost 6 bases, and 12 bases lay in between. The sequence came from a woman aged 18-29 years with Graves' ophthalmopathy. The chain employs TRBV7-2 and TRBJ1-6; D gene uncertain. Material: blood. The CDR3 DNA follows: TGTGCCAGCAGCTTGCGACCAAACCCTAATTCACCCCTCCACTTT. It is translated as CASSLRPNPNSPLHF. The full variable domain, in which reference TRBV7-2 and TRBJ1-6 provide the parts outside the CDR3, is GAGVSQSPSNKVTEKGKDVELRCDPISGHTALYWYRQSLGQGLEFLIYFQGNSAPDKSGLPSDRFSAERTGGSVSTLTIQRTQQEDSAVYLCASSLRPNPNSPLHFGNGTRLTVT.